These 14 T cell receptor beta chains came from one sample sequenced in a study of identical twins. MiXCR, run by TCRdb on the 5' RACE reads, gives a single entry per CDR3 protein. The sample holds under 250,000 distinct CDR3 sequences, about a tenth seen once. The sequenced sample consisted of memory (CD45RO+) T cells sorted from blood. These receptors were collected from a woman between 18 and 29 years old in good health.

J is TRBJ2-7 and V is TRBV5-6; TRBD1 aligns across 8 bases. Germline V gives CDR1 SGHDT, CDR2 YYEEEE. The V and J ends lost 4 bases and 5 bases, in that order; junction bases with no gene match: 17. This CDR3 is built from 17 residues. CDR3 DNA sequence: TGTGCCAGCAGCAGTTCCCTGGACAGGGTGCTACCTAACGAGCAGTACTTC. Amino acids: CASSSSLDRVLPNEQYF.

This chain uses TRBV18 with TRBJ2-6, with TRBD1 identical over 9 bases. This CDR3 has 17 amino acids. Germline V gene lookup returns CDR1 KGHSH and CDR2 LQKENI. With 3 bases clipped from V and 0 bases from J, the junction kept 3 bases outside the gene matches. This chain's CDR3 is CASSPGQGYSGANVLTF. Written as DNA, the CDR3 is TGTGCCAGCTCACCGGGACAGGGATACTCTGGGGCCAACGTCCTGACTTTC.

Only a few counts were recorded for this clonotype. CDR3 amino acids: CASRRGQGEETQYF. CDR3 sequence (DNA): TGCGCCAGCAGAAGGGGACAGGGGGAAGAGACCCAGTACTTC. This chain uses TRBV5-1 with TRBJ2-5; TRBD1 matches 11 bases. J lost 3 bases, V lost 5 bases, and 3 bases had no gene match. From germline, CDR1 is SGHRS and CDR2 YFSETQ. This CDR3 contains 14 residues. The whole variable domain, remainder taken from reference TRBV5-1 and TRBJ2-5, is KAGVTQTPRYLIKTRGQQVTLSCSPISGHRSVSWYQQTPGQGLQFLFEYFSETQRNKGNFPGRFSGRQFSNSRSEMNVSTLELGDSALYLCASRRGQGEETQYFGPGTRLLVL.

This clonotype was seen ten or more times. V and J are TRBV20-1 and TRBJ2-1; D is uncertain. The V end lost 1 base, the J end lost 0 bases, and 13 bases lay between the germline ends. The length of the CDR3 is 16 residues. CDR1 is DFQATT and CDR2 is SNEGSKA in the germline V gene (reference sequence). The CDR3 loop reads CSARGQASYSYNEQFF. In nucleotides, the CDR3 is TGCAGTGCTAGAGGTCAAGCCAGCTACTCCTACAATGAGCAGTTCTTC.

This clonotype was observed many times. V is TRBV29-1 and J is TRBJ2-3, with D tentatively TRBD2 (5 bases). Germline V gives CDR1 SQVTM, CDR2 ANQGSEA. CDR3 length: 10 amino acids. V was shortened by 7 bases and J by 4 bases, with 6 bases between the two germline ends. The CDR3 here is CSAGADTQYF. Written as DNA, the CDR3 is TGCAGCGCCGGGGCAGATACGCAGTATTTT.

This clonotype is classed as medium-sized (0.01 to 0.1%). The genes are TRBV12-3 or TRBV12-4 and TRBJ2-2; D ambiguous. The CDR3 has 15 residues. V was shortened by 5 bases and J by 0 bases, with 10 bases between the two germline ends. CDR3: CASSHSGTNTGELFF. The CDR3 DNA is TGTGCCAGCAGTCATAGTGGGACGAACACCGGGGAGCTGTTTTTT.

The count of this clonotype is one. This chain links TRBV27 with TRBJ2-3, with D maybe TRBD2 (6 bases). The CDR3 has 15 amino acids. V lost 10 bases, J lost 1 base, and 18 bases lay in between. CDR1 and CDR2 from the germline V gene are MNHEY and SMNVEV (reference sequence). The CDR3 here is CATPPPWDCTDTQYF. CDR3 bases: TGTGCCACCCCCCCCCCCTGGGACTGCACAGATACGCAGTATTTT.

The rearrangement uses TRBV9 and TRBJ1-1; TRBD1 matches 7 bases. CDR1 SGDLS and CDR2 YYNGEE come from the germline V gene. CDR3 length equals 14 residues. V dropped 3 bases and J dropped 0; count of bases not matched to a gene: 2. CDR3: CASSAGQLNTEAFF. The CDR3 region has the DNA TGTGCCAGCAGCGCGGGACAGTTGAACACTGAAGCTTTCTTT.

This clonotype has ten or more counts. This chain links TRBV5-1 with TRBJ2-7; D uncertain. CDR1 is SGHRS and CDR2 is YFSETQ in the germline V gene. V was cut by 4 bases and J by 3 bases, with 5 bases left in between. This CDR3 has 11 residues. CDR3 coding DNA: TGCGCCAGCAGCCGCTACTACGAGCAGTACTTC. As protein: CASSRYYEQYF.

This chain uses TRBV5-6 with TRBJ1-2, with no clear D. The ends were cut back, 3 bases at V and 4 bases at J, with 16 bases in the middle. The CDR3 is 15 residues long. Germline loops: CDR1 SGHDT, CDR2 YYEEEE. Here the CDR3 DNA reads TGTGCCAGCAGCTCTTGGACCCCATATTCCTATGGCTACACCTTC. It specifies CASSSWTPYSYGYTF.

This clonotype was observed at least ten times. The rearrangement links TRBV20-1 to TRBJ2-7; tentative D call: TRBD2 (5 bases). CDR3 length equals 15 residues. Germline-derived CDR1 and CDR2 are DFQATT and SNEGSKA (reference sequence). V was pared by 6 bases and J by 0 bases, with 18 bases between. The CDR3 protein is CSADTAESPSYEQYF. CDR3 nucleotide sequence: TGCAGTGCCGATACAGCGGAGTCTCCCTCCTACGAGCAGTACTTC.

This clonotype showed up many times. This chain connects TRBV11-2 to TRBJ1-1; possible D gene TRBD1, 5 bases. This CDR3 region has 12 residues. In germline, CDR1 is SGHAT, CDR2 FQNNGV. V gave up 5 bases and J gave up 6 bases, with 10 bases separating them. Written as DNA, the CDR3 is TGTGCCAGCAGCCGACAGACACCTGAAGCTTTCTTT. It codes for CASSRQTPEAFF.

The chain combines TRBV20-1 with TRBJ2-3; no clear D. The V end lost 4 bases, the J end lost 2 bases, and 10 bases lay between the germline ends. Germline V gene data show CDR1 as DFQATT and CDR2 as SNEGSKA (reference sequence). The CDR3 sequence is 13 residues long. CDR3 in amino acids: CSATAEYTDTQYF. As DNA, the CDR3 is TGCAGTGCTACTGCCGAATACACAGATACGCAGTATTTT.

This clonotype was observed a few times. V and J are TRBV20-1 and TRBJ2-1; a weak D match, TRBD2 (5 bases). Trimming removed 1 base from V and 0 bases from J, with 10 bases in between. This CDR3 contains 15 residues. Germline V gene sequence: CDR1 DFQATT, CDR2 SNEGSKA (reference sequence). For the CDR3, the DNA is TGCAGTGCTAGAGCGGGGATTAGCTCCTACAATGAGCAGTTCTTC. This translates into CSARAGISSYNEQFF.